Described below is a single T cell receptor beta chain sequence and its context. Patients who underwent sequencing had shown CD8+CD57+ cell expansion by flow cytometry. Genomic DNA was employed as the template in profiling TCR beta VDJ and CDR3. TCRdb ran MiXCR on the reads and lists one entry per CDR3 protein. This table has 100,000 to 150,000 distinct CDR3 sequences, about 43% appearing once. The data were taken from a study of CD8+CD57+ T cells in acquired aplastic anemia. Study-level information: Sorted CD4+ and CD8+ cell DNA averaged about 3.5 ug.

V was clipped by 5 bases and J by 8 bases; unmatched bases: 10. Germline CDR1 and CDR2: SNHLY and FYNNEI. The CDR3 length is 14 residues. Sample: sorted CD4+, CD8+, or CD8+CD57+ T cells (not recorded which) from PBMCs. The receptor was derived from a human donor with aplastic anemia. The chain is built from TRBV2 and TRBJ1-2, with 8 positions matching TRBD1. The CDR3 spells CASSRTGSYGGYTF. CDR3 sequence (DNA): TGTGCCAGCAGTCGGACAGGGTCGTACGGCGGCTACACCTTC.